This paragraph reports one T cell receptor beta chain. TCRdb ran MiXCR on the RT-PCR reads and lists one entry per CDR3 protein. The sample yields about 570,000 distinct CDR3 sequences, about 11% seen once. The record originates from a study of response to subunit inactivated influenza vaccine. This sample also belongs to another study, concerning T cells expressing NK-cell markers. As reported in that work: TCR beta cDNA was generated via 5'RACE template switching incorporating UMIs.

The receptor was derived from a man aged 50-60 years who received an inactivated influenza vaccine. The sample consisted of PBMCs from blood, taken on the day of vaccination.

The CDR3 reads CASSPQAGGPGDTQYF. As DNA, the CDR3 is TGTGCCAGTAGTCCCCAAGCGGGGGGACCAGGAGATACGCAGTATTTT. The rearrangement links TRBV19 to TRBJ2-3; TRBD2 aligns across 9 bases. Germline V gives CDR1 LNHDA, CDR2 SQIVND (reference sequence). With 5 bases clipped from V and 5 bases from J, the junction kept 11 bases outside the gene matches. The CDR3 runs to 16 residues.